The 2 T cell receptor beta chains below come from one sample, sequenced in a study of T-cell reconstitution after alpha-beta-depleted transplantation in children. The authors prepared the TCRbeta library with unique molecular identifiers. TCRdb used MiXCR to reprocess the PCR reads, holding one entry per CDR3 protein. This table holds a few hundred thousand distinct CDR3 sequences, around 9.7% found once. This specimen was PBMCs from the stem cell graft donor, taken from the stem cell graft. Source of these receptors: a human donor who donated a stem cell graft to a child with SCID.

This clonotype was seen a handful of times. This chain joins TRBV5-1 and TRBJ2-7, with D perhaps matching TRBD1 (6 bases). This CDR3 is built from 17 residues. The V gene lost 4 bases and the J gene lost 1 base, with 21 bases spanning the gap. The germline V gene has CDR1 SGHRS and CDR2 YFSETQ. Here the CDR3 DNA reads TGCGCCAGCAGCCTCTTCAGGCACCGGGACATATCCTACGAGCAGTACTTC. Translation: CASSLFRHRDISYEQYF.

This clonotype was seen ten or more times. The chain is built from TRBV3-1 and TRBJ2-3; TRBD1 matches 10 bases. Germline CDR1 LGHDT, CDR2 YNNKEL (reference sequence). CDR3 size: 14 residues. J gave up 7 bases and V 4 bases, and 5 bases lay outside the gene matches. CDR3 DNA sequence: TGTGCCAGCAGCCTCCGGGACAGGGGCTATACGCAGTATTTT. Its translation: CASSLRDRGYTQYF.